This T cell receptor (beta chain) was sequenced during a study of blood T cell repertoires in COVID-19. Sequencing used immunoSEQ multiplex PCR; TCRdb keeps in-frame clones, though not all of them. The sample shows around 250,000 clones, roughly four fifths of them seen only once. Comment on this clone: Other DNA sequences from this sample encode an identical CDR3 as well.

Germline assignment: CDR1 LGHDT and CDR2 YNNKEL (reference sequence). V lost 1 base, J lost 1 base, and 0 bases stayed unmatched. The CDR3 length is 15 residues. The receptor was isolated from a woman aged 80 or over with acute or convalescent COVID-19. The chain recombines TRBV3-1 (or the pseudogene TRBV3-2) with TRBJ2-2; 7 nucleotides align to TRBD1. Sequenced material: peripheral blood. The CDR3 spells CASSQGQGNTGELFF. The CDR3 DNA follows: TGTGCCAGCAGCCAAGGACAGGGGAACACCGGGGAGCTGTTTTTT.